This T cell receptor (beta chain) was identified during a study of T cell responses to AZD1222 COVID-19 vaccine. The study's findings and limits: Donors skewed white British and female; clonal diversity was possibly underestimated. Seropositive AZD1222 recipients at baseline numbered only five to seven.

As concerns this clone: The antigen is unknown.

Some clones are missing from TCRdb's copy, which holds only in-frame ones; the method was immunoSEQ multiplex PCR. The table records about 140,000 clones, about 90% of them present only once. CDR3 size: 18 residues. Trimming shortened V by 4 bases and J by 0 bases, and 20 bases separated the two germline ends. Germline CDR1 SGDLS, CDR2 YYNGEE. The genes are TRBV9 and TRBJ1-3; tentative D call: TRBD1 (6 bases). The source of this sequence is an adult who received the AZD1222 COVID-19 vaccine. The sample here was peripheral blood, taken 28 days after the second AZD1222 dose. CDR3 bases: TGTGCCAGCAGCCCTCAAAAGGGGGGGGCCATCTCTGGAAACACCATATATTTT. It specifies CASSPQKGGAISGNTIYF. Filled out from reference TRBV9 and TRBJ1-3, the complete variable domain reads DSGVTQTPKHLITATGQRVTLRCSPRSGDLSVYWYQQSLDQGLQFLIQYYNGEERAKGNILERFSAQQFPDLHSELNLSSLELGDSALYFCASSPQKGGAISGNTIYFGEGSWLTVV.